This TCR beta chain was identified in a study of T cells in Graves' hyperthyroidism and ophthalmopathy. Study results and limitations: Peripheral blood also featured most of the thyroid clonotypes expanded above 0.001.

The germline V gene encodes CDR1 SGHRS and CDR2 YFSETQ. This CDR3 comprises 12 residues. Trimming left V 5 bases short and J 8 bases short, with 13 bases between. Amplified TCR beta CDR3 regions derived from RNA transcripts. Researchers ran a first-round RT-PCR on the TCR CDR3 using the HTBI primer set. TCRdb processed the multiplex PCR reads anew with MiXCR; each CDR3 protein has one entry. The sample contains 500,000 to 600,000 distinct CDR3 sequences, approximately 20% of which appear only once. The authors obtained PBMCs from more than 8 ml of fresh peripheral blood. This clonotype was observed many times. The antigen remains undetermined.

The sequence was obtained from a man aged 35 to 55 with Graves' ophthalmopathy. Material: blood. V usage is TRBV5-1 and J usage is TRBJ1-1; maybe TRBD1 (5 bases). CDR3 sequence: CASSSDSHEAFF. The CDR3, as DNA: TGCGCCAGCAGTTCTGACAGTCACGAAGCTTTCTTT.